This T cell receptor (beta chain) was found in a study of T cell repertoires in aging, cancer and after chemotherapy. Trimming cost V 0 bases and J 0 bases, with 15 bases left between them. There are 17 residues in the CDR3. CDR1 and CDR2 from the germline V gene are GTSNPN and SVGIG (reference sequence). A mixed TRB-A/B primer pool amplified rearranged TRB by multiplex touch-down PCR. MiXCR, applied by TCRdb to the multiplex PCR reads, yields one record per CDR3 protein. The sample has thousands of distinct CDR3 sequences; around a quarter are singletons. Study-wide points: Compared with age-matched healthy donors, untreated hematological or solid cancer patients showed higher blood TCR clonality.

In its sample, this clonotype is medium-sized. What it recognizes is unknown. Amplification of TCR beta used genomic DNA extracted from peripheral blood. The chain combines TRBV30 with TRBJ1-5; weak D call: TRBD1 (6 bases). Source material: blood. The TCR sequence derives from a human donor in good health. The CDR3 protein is CAWSVYRTAYSNQPQHF. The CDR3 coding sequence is TGTGCCTGGAGTGTATATCGGACAGCTTATAGCAATCAGCCCCAGCATTTT. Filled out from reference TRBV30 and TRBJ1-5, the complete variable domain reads SQTIHQWPATLVQPVGSPLSLECTVEGTSNPNLYWYRQAAGRGLQLLFYSVGIGQISSEVPQNLSASRPQDRQFILSSKKLLLSDSGFYLCAWSVYRTAYSNQPQHFGDGTRLSIL.